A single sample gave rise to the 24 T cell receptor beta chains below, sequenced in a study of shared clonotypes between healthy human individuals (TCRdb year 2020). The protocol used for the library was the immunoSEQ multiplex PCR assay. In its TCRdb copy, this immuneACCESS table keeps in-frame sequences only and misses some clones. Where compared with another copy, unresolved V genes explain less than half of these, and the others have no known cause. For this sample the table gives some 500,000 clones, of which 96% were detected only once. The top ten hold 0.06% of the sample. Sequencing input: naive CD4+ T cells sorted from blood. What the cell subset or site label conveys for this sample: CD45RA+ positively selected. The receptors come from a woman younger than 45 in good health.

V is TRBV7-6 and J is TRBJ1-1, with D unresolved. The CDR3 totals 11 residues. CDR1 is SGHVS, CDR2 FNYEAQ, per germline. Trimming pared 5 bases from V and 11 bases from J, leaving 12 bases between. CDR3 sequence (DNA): TGTGCCAGCAGCAACTCCTACAAGGCTTTCTTT. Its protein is CASSNSYKAFF.

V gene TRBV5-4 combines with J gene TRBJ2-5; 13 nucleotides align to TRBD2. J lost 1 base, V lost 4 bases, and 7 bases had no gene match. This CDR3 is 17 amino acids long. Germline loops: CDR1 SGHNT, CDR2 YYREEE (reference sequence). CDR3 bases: TGTGCCAGCAGCCGGAGACTAGCGGGAGGCTTCCAAGAGACCCAGTACTTC. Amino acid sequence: CASSRRLAGGFQETQYF.

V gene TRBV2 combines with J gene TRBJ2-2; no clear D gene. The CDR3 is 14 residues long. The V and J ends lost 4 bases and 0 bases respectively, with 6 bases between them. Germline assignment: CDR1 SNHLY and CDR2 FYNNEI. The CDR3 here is CASSVYANTGELFF. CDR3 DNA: TGTGCCAGCAGTGTGTATGCGAACACCGGGGAGCTGTTTTTT.

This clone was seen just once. CDR3 residues: CASGADTYEQYF. CDR3 nucleotides: TGTGCCAGCGGGGCAGATACCTACGAGCAGTACTTC. V and J are TRBV7-2 and TRBJ2-5, with D maybe TRBD1 (5 bases). The J call may not be correct, given that the DNA end is closer to TRBJ2-7. The germline CDR1 and CDR2 sequences are SGHTA and FQGNSA. The CDR3 spans 12 residues.

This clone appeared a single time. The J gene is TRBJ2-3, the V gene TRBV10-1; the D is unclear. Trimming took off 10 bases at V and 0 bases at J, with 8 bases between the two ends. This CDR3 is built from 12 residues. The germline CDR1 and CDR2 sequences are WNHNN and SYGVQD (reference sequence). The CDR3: CATTSSTDTQYF. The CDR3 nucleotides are TGCGCCACCACCTCAAGCACAGATACGCAGTATTTT.

CDR3 DNA: TGTGCCAGCAGCGGGGGGCGGCAGGGCGGCTTAGCTAACTATGGCTACACCTTC. It specifies CASSGGRQGGLANYGYTF. The chain links TRBV7-2 to TRBJ1-2; D possibly corresponds to TRBD1 (6 bases). V gave up 5 bases and J gave up 0 bases, with 22 bases separating them. The CDR3 covers 18 residues. In germline, CDR1 is SGHTA, CDR2 FQGNSA.

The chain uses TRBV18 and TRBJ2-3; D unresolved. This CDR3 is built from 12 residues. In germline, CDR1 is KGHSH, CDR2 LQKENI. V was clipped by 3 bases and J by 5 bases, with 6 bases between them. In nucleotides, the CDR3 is TGTGCCAGCTCACCCCCGGTAGATACGCAGTATTTT. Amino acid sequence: CASSPPVDTQYF. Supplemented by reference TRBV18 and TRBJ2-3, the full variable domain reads NAGVMQNPRHLVRRRGQEARLRCSPMKGHSHVYWYRQLPEEGLKFMVYLQKENIIDESGMPKERFSAEFPKEGPSILRIQQVVRGDSAAYFCASSPPVDTQYFGPGTRLTVL.

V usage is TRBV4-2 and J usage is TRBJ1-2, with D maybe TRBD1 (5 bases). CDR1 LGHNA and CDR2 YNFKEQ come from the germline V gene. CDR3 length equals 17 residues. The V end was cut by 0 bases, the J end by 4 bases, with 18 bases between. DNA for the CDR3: TGTGCCAGCAGCCAAGATCAAGTCCTGGGGGGAAGCTATGGCTACACCTTC. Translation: CASSQDQVLGGSYGYTF.

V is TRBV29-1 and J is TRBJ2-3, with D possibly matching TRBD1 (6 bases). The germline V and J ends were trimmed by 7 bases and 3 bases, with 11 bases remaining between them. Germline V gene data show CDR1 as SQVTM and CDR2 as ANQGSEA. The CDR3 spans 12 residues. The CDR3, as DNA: TGCAGCGGGGGTGGGACAACAGATACGCAGTATTTT. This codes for CSGGGTTDTQYF.

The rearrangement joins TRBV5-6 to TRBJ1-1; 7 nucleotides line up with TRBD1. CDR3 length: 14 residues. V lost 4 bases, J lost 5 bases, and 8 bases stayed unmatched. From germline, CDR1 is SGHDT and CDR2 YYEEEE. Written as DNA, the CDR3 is TGTGCCAGCAGCAGACGGACAGGCGGGACTGAAGCTTTCTTT. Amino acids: CASSRRTGGTEAFF.

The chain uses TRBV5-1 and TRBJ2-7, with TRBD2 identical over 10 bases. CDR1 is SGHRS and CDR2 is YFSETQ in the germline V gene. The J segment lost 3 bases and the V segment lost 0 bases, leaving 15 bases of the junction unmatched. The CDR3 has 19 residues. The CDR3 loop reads CASSLVASGRFGLGYEQYF. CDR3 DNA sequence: TGCGCCAGCAGCTTGGTAGCTAGCGGGAGATTCGGACTGGGCTACGAGCAGTACTTC.

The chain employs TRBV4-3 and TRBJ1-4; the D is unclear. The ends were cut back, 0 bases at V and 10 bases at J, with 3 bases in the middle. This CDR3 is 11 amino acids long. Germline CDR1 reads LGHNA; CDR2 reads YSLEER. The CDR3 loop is CASSQERKLFF. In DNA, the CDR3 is TGCGCCAGCAGCCAAGAGAGAAAACTGTTTTTT.

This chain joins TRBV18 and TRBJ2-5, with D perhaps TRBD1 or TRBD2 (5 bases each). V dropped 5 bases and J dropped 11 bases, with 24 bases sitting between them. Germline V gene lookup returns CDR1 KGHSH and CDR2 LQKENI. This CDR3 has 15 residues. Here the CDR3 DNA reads TGTGCCAGCTCATCAGAAACCGGGACGCAGGGAGAGCAGTACTTC. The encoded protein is CASSSETGTQGEQYF. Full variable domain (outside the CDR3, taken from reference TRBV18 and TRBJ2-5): NAGVMQNPRHLVRRRGQEARLRCSPMKGHSHVYWYRQLPEEGLKFMVYLQKENIIDESGMPKERFSAEFPKEGPSILRIQQVVRGDSAAYFCASSSETGTQGEQYFGPGTRLLVL.

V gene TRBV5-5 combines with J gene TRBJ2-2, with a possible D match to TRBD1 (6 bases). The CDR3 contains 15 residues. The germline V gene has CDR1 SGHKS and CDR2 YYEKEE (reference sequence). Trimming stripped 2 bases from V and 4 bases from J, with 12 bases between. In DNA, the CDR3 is TGTGCCAGCAGCTTACGGGACACGATCACCGGGGAGCTGTTTTTT. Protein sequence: CASSLRDTITGELFF. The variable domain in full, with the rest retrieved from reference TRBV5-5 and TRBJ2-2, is DAGVTQSPTHLIKTRGQQVTLRCSPISGHKSVSWYQQVLGQGPQFIFQYYEKEERGRGNFPDRFSARQFPNYSSELNVNALLLGDSALYLCASSLRDTITGELFFGEGSRLTVL.

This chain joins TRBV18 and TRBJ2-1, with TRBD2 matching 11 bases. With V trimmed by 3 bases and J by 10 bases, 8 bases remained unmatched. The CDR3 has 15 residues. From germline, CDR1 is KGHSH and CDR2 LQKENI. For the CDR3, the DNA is TGTGCCAGCTCACCTGGTAGCGGGAGGGTCGAGGAGCAGTTCTTC. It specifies CASSPGSGRVEEQFF.

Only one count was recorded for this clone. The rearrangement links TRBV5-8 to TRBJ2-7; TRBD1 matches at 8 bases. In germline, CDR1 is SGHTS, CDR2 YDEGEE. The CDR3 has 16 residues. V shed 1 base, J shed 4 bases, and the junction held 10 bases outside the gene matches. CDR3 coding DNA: TGTGCCAGCAGCTTGAGCCGGAGGACAGGGTGGTACGAGCAGTACTTC. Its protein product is CASSLSRRTGWYEQYF.

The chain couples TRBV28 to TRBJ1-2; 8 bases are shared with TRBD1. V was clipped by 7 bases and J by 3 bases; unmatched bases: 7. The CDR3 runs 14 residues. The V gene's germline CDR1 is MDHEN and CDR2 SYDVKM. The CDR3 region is CASTERTGHYGYTF. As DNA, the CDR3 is TGTGCCAGCACCGAACGGACAGGGCACTATGGCTACACCTTC.

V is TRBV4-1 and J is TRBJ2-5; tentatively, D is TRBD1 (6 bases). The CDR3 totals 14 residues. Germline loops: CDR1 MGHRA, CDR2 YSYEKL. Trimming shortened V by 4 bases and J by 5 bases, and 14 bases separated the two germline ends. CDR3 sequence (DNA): TGCGCCAGCAGCCCAGGCCAGGGGTTGGAGACCCAGTACTTC. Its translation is CASSPGQGLETQYF.

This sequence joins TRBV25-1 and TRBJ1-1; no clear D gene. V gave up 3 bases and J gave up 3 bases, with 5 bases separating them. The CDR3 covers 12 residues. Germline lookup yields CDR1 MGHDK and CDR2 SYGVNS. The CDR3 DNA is TGTGCCAGCAGTGACACCTACACTGAAGCTTTCTTT. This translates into CASSDTYTEAFF. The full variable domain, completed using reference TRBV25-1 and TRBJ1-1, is EADIYQTPRYLVIGTGKKITLECSQTMGHDKMYWYQQDPGMELHLIHYSYGVNSTEKGDLSSESTVSRIRTEHFPLTLESARPSHTSQYLCASSDTYTEAFFGQGTRLTVV.

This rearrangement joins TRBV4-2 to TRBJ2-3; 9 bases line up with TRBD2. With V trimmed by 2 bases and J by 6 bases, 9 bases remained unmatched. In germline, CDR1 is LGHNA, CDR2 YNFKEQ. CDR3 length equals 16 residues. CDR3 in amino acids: CASSQSQVAGEDTQYF. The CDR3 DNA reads TGTGCCAGCAGCCAATCGCAGGTAGCGGGAGAGGATACGCAGTATTTT.

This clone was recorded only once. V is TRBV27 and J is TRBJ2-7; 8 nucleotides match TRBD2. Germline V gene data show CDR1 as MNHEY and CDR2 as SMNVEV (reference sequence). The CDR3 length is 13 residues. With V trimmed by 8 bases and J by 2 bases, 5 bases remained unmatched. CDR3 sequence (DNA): TGTGCCAGCCGCCGGACTAGCACCTACGAGCAGTACTTC. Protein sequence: CASRRTSTYEQYF.

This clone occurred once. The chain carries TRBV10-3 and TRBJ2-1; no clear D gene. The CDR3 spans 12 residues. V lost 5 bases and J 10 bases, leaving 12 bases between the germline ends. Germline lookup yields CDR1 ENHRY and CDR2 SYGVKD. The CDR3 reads CAISPLYGEQFF. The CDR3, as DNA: TGTGCCATCAGTCCCCTATATGGCGAGCAGTTCTTC.

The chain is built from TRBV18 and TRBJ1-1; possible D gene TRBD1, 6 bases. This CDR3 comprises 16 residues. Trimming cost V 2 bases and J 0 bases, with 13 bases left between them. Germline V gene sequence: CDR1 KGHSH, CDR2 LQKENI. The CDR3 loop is CASSPLDSSMNTEAFF. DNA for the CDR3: TGTGCCAGCTCACCATTGGACAGCTCTATGAACACTGAAGCTTTCTTT.

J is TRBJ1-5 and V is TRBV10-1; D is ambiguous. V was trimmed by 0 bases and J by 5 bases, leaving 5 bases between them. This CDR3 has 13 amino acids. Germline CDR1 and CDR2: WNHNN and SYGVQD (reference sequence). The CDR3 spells CASSESWDQPQHF. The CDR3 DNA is TGCGCCAGCAGTGAGTCATGGGATCAGCCCCAGCATTTT.